At least ten counts were recorded for the clone carrying this T cell receptor beta chain. This sequence may be a read error, since a much larger clone differs from it by one base. RNA transcripts were the source from which TCR beta CDR3 regions were amplified. RT-PCR with HTBI primers came first, then second-round multiplex PCR. Via MiXCR, TCRdb re-called the multiplex PCR reads, giving one row per CDR3 protein. The repertoire holds about 210,000 distinct CDR3 sequences, 25% to 35% seen once, with 8.5% to 9.5% in the top ten. The CDR3 extends over 15 amino acids. Germline CDR1 SGHTA, CDR2 FQGNSA. Moderate-to-severe activity, with CAS ≥3, NOSPECS ≥4 and duration under 3 months, characterized the donors with ophthalmopathy. These data come from a study of Graves' ophthalmopathy and Graves' hyperthyroidism.

This receptor was identified in a man aged 45-65 years with Graves' ophthalmopathy. The sequencing input was peripheral blood. The chain recombines TRBV7-2 with TRBJ1-1, with 7 bases lining up with TRBD1. CDR3 in DNA: TGTGCCGGCAGGTTCCCGGGACAGAAGAACACTGAAGCTTTCTTT. It specifies CAGRFPGQKNTEAFF.